These 31 T cell receptor beta chains were all obtained from the same sample, sequenced in a study of OX40 agonist ivuxolimab in advanced cancers. TCRdb's table, derived via immunoSEQ multiplex PCR, lists solely in-frame clones and lacks some. The repertoire holds 55,000 or so clones, around 90% seen once, with 16% in the top ten. The sequencing used CD4+ or CD8+ T cells sorted from blood, collected in a trial of the OX40 agonist ivuxolimab. Every receptor here comes from an adult with an advanced solid tumor such as melanoma, head and neck, liver or kidney cancer.

This rearrangement joins TRBV11-3 to TRBJ2-4; 10 nucleotides agree with TRBD2. Germline V gene data show CDR1 as SGHNT and CDR2 as YENEEA. This CDR3 has 20 amino acids. Unmatched junction bases numbered 11, after V lost 0 bases and J lost 0 bases. In DNA, the CDR3 is TGTGCCAGCAGCTTAGATTTGGGAGCGGGAGGGTTCTTAGCCAAAAACATTCAGTACTTC. Translation: CASSLDLGAGGFLAKNIQYF.

This chain links TRBV5-1 with TRBJ2-1, with D possibly being TRBD1 or TRBD2 (6 bases each). The V end was cut by 0 bases, the J end by 9 bases, with 7 bases between. The germline V gene has CDR1 SGHRS and CDR2 YFSETQ. CDR3 length: 12 amino acids. The CDR3 DNA reads as TGCGCCAGCAGCTTGGAGGGGGGTGAGCAGTTCTTC. It yields the protein CASSLEGGEQFF. Full variable domain (remainder filled in from reference TRBV5-1 and TRBJ2-1): KAGVTQTPRYLIKTRGQQVTLSCSPISGHRSVSWYQQTPGQGLQFLFEYFSETQRNKGNFPGRFSGRQFSNSRSEMNVSTLELGDSALYLCASSLEGGEQFFGPGTRLTVL.

The chain recombines TRBV5-1 with TRBJ1-6; D possibly corresponds to TRBD1 (5 bases). CDR1 and CDR2 (germline): SGHRS, YFSETQ. The germline V and J ends were trimmed by 7 bases and 8 bases, with 22 bases remaining between them. The CDR3 contains 16 residues. CDR3 region: CASCLTGGTRDSPLHF. CDR3 coding DNA: TGCGCCAGCTGTTTAACGGGGGGGACTAGAGATTCACCCCTCCACTTT.

The chain couples TRBV28 to TRBJ1-2, with D maybe TRBD1 (6 bases). The germline gives CDR1 MDHEN, CDR2 SYDVKM. The CDR3 is made up of 13 amino acids. V was pared by 2 bases and J by 5 bases, with 9 bases between. The CDR3 DNA reads TGTGCCAGCAGTTTAGGGGGCCCGTATGGCTACACCTTC. It translates to CASSLGGPYGYTF.

This chain uses TRBV21-1 with TRBJ1-6. TRBV21-1 is noted as a pseudogene. This CDR3 region has 15 residues. The CDR3 DNA reads as TGTGCCAGCAGCAAAGCAGGCGGGCGGAATTCACCCCTCCACTTT. This codes for CASSKAGGRNSPLHF.

This sequence joins TRBV28 and TRBJ1-6; 7 nucleotides match TRBD1. The germline CDR1 and CDR2 sequences are MDHEN and SYDVKM. The V segment lost 7 bases and the J segment 7 bases; nucleotides outside the gene matches: 7. The CDR3 has 14 residues. CDR3 loop: CASNYRGGNSPLHF. The CDR3 DNA follows: TGTGCCAGCAACTACAGGGGAGGAAATTCACCCCTCCACTTT. The full variable domain, rest sourced from reference TRBV28 and TRBJ1-6, is DVKVTQSSRYLVKRTGEKVFLECVQDMDHENMFWYRQDPGLGLRLIYFSYDVKMKEKGDIPEGYSVSREKKERFSLILESASTNQTSMYLCASNYRGGNSPLHFGNGTRLTVT.

V gene TRBV29-1 combines with J gene TRBJ2-3, with D perhaps TRBD2 (6 bases). Germline V gene data show CDR1 as SQVTM and CDR2 as ANQGSEA. This CDR3 spans 14 amino acids. With 4 bases removed from V and 5 bases from J, the gap between germline ends came to 16 bases. For the CDR3, the DNA is TGCAGCGTTGTGCCGGGAGTGTTAAAAGATACGCAGTATTTT. Translation: CSVVPGVLKDTQYF.

This chain joins TRBV29-1 and TRBJ1-2; TRBD1 aligns across 10 bases. In germline, CDR1 is SQVTM, CDR2 ANQGSEA. The CDR3 consists of 13 residues. The junction had 4 bases not matched to a gene; V was cut back by 8 bases and J by 1 base. The CDR3 reads CSIRDRGNYGYTF. In DNA, the CDR3 is TGCAGCATTCGGGACAGGGGTAACTATGGCTACACCTTC.

This clone has a single count. This rearrangement joins TRBV5-1 to TRBJ2-6, with TRBD1 as a possible D gene (6 bases). The V end lost 2 bases, the J end lost 0 bases, and 9 bases lay between the germline ends. Germline lookup yields CDR1 SGHRS and CDR2 YFSETQ. The CDR3 sequence is 16 residues long. The CDR3 DNA follows: TGCGCCAGCAGCTTCGACAGGACCTCTGGGGCCAACGTCCTGACTTTC. The encoded protein is CASSFDRTSGANVLTF.

The chain employs TRBV6-6 and TRBJ2-7, with a tentative D call TRBD1 (5 bases). Between the trimmed V and J ends, which lost 0 bases and 0 bases, there was a span of 9 bases. The CDR3 covers 15 residues. The V gene's germline CDR1 is MNHNY and CDR2 SVGAGI (reference sequence). The CDR3 DNA is TGTGCCAGCAGTTACTCGACAGCGAGCTCCTACGAGCAGTACTTC. This gives the protein CASSYSTASSYEQYF.

In this sample, this clone turned up once. The chain combines TRBV5-1 with TRBJ2-5; TRBD2 matches at 8 bases. CDR1 and CDR2 from the germline V gene are SGHRS and YFSETQ. The V gene end was trimmed by 5 bases and the J gene end by 4 bases; junction bases not matched to a gene: 7. The CDR3 has 14 residues. CDR3 loop: CASRTGGPGETQYF. For the CDR3, the DNA is TGCGCCAGCAGAACGGGAGGGCCGGGAGAGACCCAGTACTTC.

The chain carries TRBV5-1 and TRBJ2-2, with D possibly being TRBD1 (6 bases). Germline CDR1 SGHRS, CDR2 YFSETQ. V was shortened by 2 bases and J by 5 bases, with 10 bases between the two germline ends. The CDR3 extends over 14 amino acids. This chain's CDR3 is CASSLHRVTGELFF. The CDR3 DNA reads TGCGCCAGCAGCTTACACAGGGTTACCGGGGAGCTGTTTTTT.

DNA for the CDR3: TGTGCCAGCAGCTTGGCGCTTATAAGCTCCTACAATGAGCAGTTCTTC. It specifies CASSLALISSYNEQFF. The V and J genes are TRBV5-4 and TRBJ2-1; D is ambiguous. Germline V CDR1 and CDR2: SGHNT, YYREEE (reference sequence). Deletions cut 0 bases from V and 0 bases from J, with 10 bases between. CDR3 size: 16 residues. The full variable domain, with the rest looked up from reference TRBV5-4 and TRBJ2-1, is ETGVTQSPTHLIKTRGQQVTLRCSSQSGHNTVSWYQQALGQGPQFIFQYYREEENGRGNFPPRFSGLQFPNYSSELNVNALELDDSALYLCASSLALISSYNEQFFGPGTRLTVL.

This chain joins TRBV5-1 and TRBJ1-4; 7 bases line up with TRBD1. V was pared by 0 bases and J by 13 bases, with 3 bases of the junction left unmatched. In germline, CDR1 is SGHRS, CDR2 YFSETQ. The CDR3 is made up of 12 amino acids. CDR3 region: CASSLDRDRLFF. The CDR3 nucleotides read TGCGCCAGCAGCTTGGATCGGGACAGACTGTTTTTT.

This clone appeared a single time. This sequence joins TRBV7-9 and TRBJ2-5; 9 bases fit TRBD2. The CDR3 covers 14 residues. Germline V CDR1 and CDR2: SEHNR, FQNEAQ (reference sequence). V trimming: 5 bases; J trimming: 4 bases; junction bases outside the gene matches: 5. DNA for the CDR3: TGTGCCAGCAGCCCAAATAGCGGGGGAGAGACCCAGTACTTC. This sequence encodes CASSPNSGGETQYF. The complete variable domain, with remaining parts taken from reference TRBV7-9 and TRBJ2-5, reads DTGVSQNPRHKITKRGQNVTFRCDPISEHNRLYWYRQTLGQGPEFLTYFQNEAQLEKSRLLSDRFSAERPKGSFSTLEIQRTEQGDSAMYLCASSPNSGGETQYFGPGTRLLVL.

The rearrangement joins TRBV19 to TRBJ2-1; D not certain. The CDR3 loop spans 16 amino acids. Trimming cost V 2 bases and J 2 bases, with 13 bases left between them. CDR1 is LNHDA and CDR2 is SQIVND in the germline V gene (reference sequence). CDR3 amino acids: CASSIYAETPYNEQFF. The CDR3 coding sequence is TGTGCCAGTAGTATATATGCGGAGACCCCCTACAATGAGCAGTTCTTC.

This chain connects TRBV7-9 to TRBJ2-3; D is perhaps TRBD1 or TRBD2 (5 bases each). Trimming removed 5 bases from V and 5 bases from J, with 14 bases in between. This CDR3 region has 14 residues. Germline-derived CDR1 and CDR2 are SEHNR and FQNEAQ (reference sequence). This CDR3 reads CASSTVGVGDTQYF. In nucleotides, the CDR3 is TGTGCCAGCAGCACCGTGGGGGTAGGAGATACGCAGTATTTT.

This clone turned up a few times. The chain has TRBV6-1 and TRBJ1-1, with D perhaps matching TRBD1 (5 bases). Looked up from germline, CDR1 is MNHNS and CDR2 is SASEGT. This CDR3 spans 14 amino acids. V gave up 6 bases and J gave up 4 bases, with 15 bases separating them. DNA for the CDR3: TGTGCCAGCAGGGGGACGGACGCTGGCACTGAAGCTTTCTTT. It yields the protein CASRGTDAGTEAFF.

The chain has TRBV28 and TRBJ1-1; no clear D gene. The germline V and J ends were trimmed by 7 bases and 1 base, with 16 bases remaining between them. CDR1 and CDR2 (germline): MDHEN, SYDVKM. This CDR3 contains 15 residues. CDR3 protein: CASTILGKANTEAFF. As DNA, the CDR3 is TGTGCCAGCACTATTCTCGGCAAAGCGAACACTGAAGCTTTCTTT.

For this clone: An end of the junction does not agree with germline; a read error may underlie this. The V gene is TRBV7-7, the J gene TRBJ2-7; D tentatively fits TRBD1 or TRBD2 (5 bases each). The length of the CDR3 is 14 residues. CDR1 and CDR2 (germline): SSHAT, FNYEAQ (reference sequence). DNA of the CDR3: TGTGCTAGCAGCCCCGGGACGGACGCCTACGAGCAGTACTTC. Protein sequence: CASSPGTDAYEQYF. The entire variable domain, with the rest obtained from reference TRBV7-7 and TRBJ2-7, is as follows: GAGVSQSPRYKVTKRGQDVTLRCDPISSHATLYWYQQALGQGPEFLTYFNYEAQPDKSGLPSDRFSAERPEGSISTLTIQRTEQRDSAMYRCASSPGTDAYEQYFGPGTRLTVT.

CDR3 protein: CSTNRGGKLFF. CDR3 nucleotide sequence: TGCAGCACAAACAGGGGGGGAAAACTGTTTTTT. The chain has TRBV29-1 and TRBJ1-4, with TRBD1 matching 8 bases. J gave up 10 bases and V 8 bases, and 6 bases lay outside the gene matches. Germline loops: CDR1 SQVTM, CDR2 ANQGSEA. The CDR3 runs to 11 residues.

The rearrangement joins TRBV10-2 to TRBJ2-7, with D perhaps TRBD1 (6 bases). V shed 3 bases and J shed 2 bases, with 8 bases lying between them. Germline loops: CDR1 WSHSY, CDR2 SAAADI. The CDR3 length is 13 residues. The CDR3 protein is CASSERTAYEQYF. In DNA form, the CDR3 reads TGCGCCAGCAGTGAAAGGACAGCCTACGAGCAGTACTTC.

This chain links TRBV25-1 with TRBJ2-3; D perhaps matches TRBD1 (5 bases). This CDR3 has 15 amino acids. In germline, CDR1 is MGHDK, CDR2 SYGVNS. Trimming removed 4 bases at V and 1 base at J, with 12 bases between. The CDR3 DNA reads TGTGCCAGCAGTGGATCGACAGATCGCACAGATACGCAGTATTTT. This encodes CASSGSTDRTDTQYF.

The gene calls are TRBV30 and TRBJ2-5; 8 bases line up with TRBD1. In germline, CDR1 is GTSNPN, CDR2 SVGIG (reference sequence). The CDR3 consists of 13 residues. The V and J ends lost 3 bases and 10 bases, in that order; junction bases with no gene match: 10. The CDR3 here is CAWRGQGLGVQYF. CDR3 bases: TGTGCCTGGAGAGGACAGGGATTGGGGGTCCAGTACTTC. The full variable domain, its missing parts supplied by reference TRBV30 and TRBJ2-5, is SQTIHQWPATLVQPVGSPLSLECTVEGTSNPNLYWYRQAAGRGLQLLFYSVGIGQISSEVPQNLSASRPQDRQFILSSKKLLLSDSGFYLCAWRGQGLGVQYFGPGTRLLVL.

V usage is TRBV19 and J usage is TRBJ2-5; TRBD2 aligns across 11 bases. After removal of 4 bases from V and 4 bases from J, the junction contained 5 bases not matched to a gene. Germline V lookup: CDR1 LNHDA, CDR2 SQIVND (reference sequence). This CDR3 has 15 residues. For the CDR3, the DNA is TGTGCCAGTAGTAACCTAGCGGGAGGTCCAGAGACCCAGTACTTC. This gives the protein CASSNLAGGPETQYF.

The chain uses TRBV19 and TRBJ2-7; D tentatively reads TRBD1 or TRBD2 (5 bases each). Germline assignment: CDR1 LNHDA and CDR2 SQIVND (reference sequence). The V end was cut by 6 bases, the J end by 5 bases, with 20 bases between. The CDR3 is 15 amino acids. In nucleotides, the CDR3 is TGTGCCAGTAGGCCCAGAGGGACCCCTGGGAACGAGCAGTACTTC. Translation gives CASRPRGTPGNEQYF.

This chain joins TRBV5-6 and TRBJ2-3; D is perhaps TRBD2 (6 bases). CDR3 length: 12 residues. The germline CDR1 and CDR2 sequences are SGHDT and YYEEEE. The V gene lost 4 bases and the J gene lost 6 bases, with 9 bases spanning the gap. The CDR3 loop reads CASSRGLDTQYF. The CDR3 DNA sequence: TGTGCCAGCAGCCGGGGGTTGGATACGCAGTATTTT.

With respect to this clone: The junction departs from the called germline gene at one end, perhaps through a read error. The chain has TRBV28 and TRBJ1-1, with unresolved D. The CDR3 consists of 11 residues. Germline lookup yields CDR1 MDHEN and CDR2 SYDVKM. Written as DNA, the CDR3 is TGTGCCAGCAGTTTAACCCACGGTCGGATCTTT. Encoded protein: CASSLTHGRIF. Supplemented by reference TRBV28 and TRBJ1-1, the full variable domain reads DVKVTQSSRYLVKRTGEKVFLECVQDMDHENMFWYRQDPGLGLRLIYFSYDVKMKEKGDIPEGYSVSREKKERFSLILESASTNQTSMYLCASSLTHGRIFGQGTRLTVV.

The rearrangement links TRBV19 to TRBJ2-7, with 7 bases aligning to TRBD2. The CDR3 has 16 amino acids. Germline assignment: CDR1 LNHDA and CDR2 SQIVND (reference sequence). V dropped 5 bases and J dropped 0; count of bases not matched to a gene: 10. The CDR3 DNA follows: TGTGCCAGTAGTCCCCCATGGGGGGGTAACTCCTACGAGCAGTACTTC. Its translation is CASSPPWGGNSYEQYF.

The chain has TRBV9 and TRBJ1-1, with D uncertain. CDR3 length: 14 amino acids. Germline V CDR1 and CDR2: SGDLS, YYNGEE. V gave up 3 bases and J gave up 0 bases, with 9 bases separating them. The CDR3 region is CASSDVPVNTEAFF. The CDR3 DNA sequence: TGTGCCAGCAGCGACGTTCCCGTGAACACTGAAGCTTTCTTT.

This clone was seen only once. The V gene is TRBV7-6, the J gene TRBJ2-5, with 9 positions matching TRBD1. This CDR3 is built from 16 residues. V shed 5 bases and J 5 bases; nucleotides not matched to a gene: 12. Germline V gene lookup returns CDR1 SGHVS and CDR2 FNYEAQ. The chain's CDR3 is CASSPYNRGRGETQYF. Written as DNA, the CDR3 is TGTGCCAGCAGCCCTTACAACAGGGGGCGCGGGGAGACCCAGTACTTC.